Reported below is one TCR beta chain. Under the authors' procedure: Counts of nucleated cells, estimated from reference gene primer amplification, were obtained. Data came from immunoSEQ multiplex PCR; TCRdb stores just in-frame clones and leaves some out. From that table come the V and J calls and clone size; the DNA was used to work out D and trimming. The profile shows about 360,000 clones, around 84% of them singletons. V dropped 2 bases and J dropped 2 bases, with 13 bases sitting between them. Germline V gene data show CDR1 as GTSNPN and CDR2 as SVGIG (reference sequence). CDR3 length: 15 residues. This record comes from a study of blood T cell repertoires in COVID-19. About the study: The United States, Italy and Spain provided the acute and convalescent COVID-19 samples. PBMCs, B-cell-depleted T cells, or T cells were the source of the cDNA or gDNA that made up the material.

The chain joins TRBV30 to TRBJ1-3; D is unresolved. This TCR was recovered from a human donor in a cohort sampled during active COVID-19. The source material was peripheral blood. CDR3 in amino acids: CAWSYGGQPGNTIYF. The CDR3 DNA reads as TGTGCCTGGAGTTATGGAGGGCAACCTGGAAACACCATATATTTT.